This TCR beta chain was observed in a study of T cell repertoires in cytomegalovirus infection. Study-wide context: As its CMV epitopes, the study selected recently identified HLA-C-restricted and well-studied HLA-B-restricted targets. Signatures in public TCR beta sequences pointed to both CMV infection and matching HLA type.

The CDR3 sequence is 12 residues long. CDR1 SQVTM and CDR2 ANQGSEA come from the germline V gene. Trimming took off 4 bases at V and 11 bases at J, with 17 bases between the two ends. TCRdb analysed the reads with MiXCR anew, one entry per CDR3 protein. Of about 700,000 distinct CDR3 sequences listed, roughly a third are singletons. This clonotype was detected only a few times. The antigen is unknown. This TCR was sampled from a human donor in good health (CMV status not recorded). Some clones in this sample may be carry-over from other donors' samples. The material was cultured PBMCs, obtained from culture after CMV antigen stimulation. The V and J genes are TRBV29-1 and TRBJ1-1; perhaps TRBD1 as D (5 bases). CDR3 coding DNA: TGCAGCGTTGGGGGGGTCGGTTCGGGGGCTTTCTTT. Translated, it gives CSVGGVGSGAFF.